This TCR beta chain was profiled in a study of blood T cells in healthy people across ages. Overall study results and limits: Greater diversity and more naive CD4+ cells were seen in long-lived donors than in aged donors. Age advanced and TCR beta diversity per million T cells fell, roughly linearly.

Next came a second PCR, run for about 7 to 12 cycles, which used a sample-barcoded 5' primer along with a J-beta primer mix. Each sample provided no less than 2.5 million CDR3-containing paired-end reads. TCRdb reprocessed the 5' RACE reads with MiXCR, giving one entry per CDR3 protein. The sample has approximately 810,000 distinct CDR3 sequences, less than 35% seen once. The germline gives CDR1 SGHTA, CDR2 FQGNSA. V shed 6 bases and J 2 bases; nucleotides not matched to a gene: 3. This CDR3 region has 14 residues. This clonotype was recorded at least ten times. Its specificity is unknown. The rearrangement joins TRBV7-2 to TRBJ1-4, with 7 bases aligning to TRBD1. Material for sequencing was blood. This sequence originates from a woman aged 80 or over in good health. CDR3 sequence (DNA): TGTGCCAGCAGGACAGGGTCGACTAATGAAAAACTGTTTTTT. Its protein product is CASRTGSTNEKLFF. Together with reference TRBV7-2 and TRBJ1-4, the CDR3 gives the full variable domain: GAGVSQSPSNKVTEKGKDVELRCDPISGHTALYWYRQSLGQGLEFLIYFQGNSAPDKSGLPSDRFSAERTGGSVSTLTIQRTQQEDSAVYLCASRTGSTNEKLFFGSGTQLSVL.